This TCR beta chain was sequenced during a study of CD8+ T cells in alopecia areata. The sample's treatment: oral pan-JAK inhibitor, 5-10 mg twice daily. This CDR3 region has 13 residues. Germline V CDR1 and CDR2: MNHNS, SASEGT. V was cut by 7 bases and J by 1 base, with 10 bases left in between. This clone was counted a few times. Reverse transcribed after extraction, RNA yielded cDNA as the sequencing template. Method: immunoSEQ multiplex PCR; TCRdb's copy keeps in-frame clones and lacks some. The repertoire holds fewer than 250,000 clones, with around two fifths as singletons. The sequence came from a human donor with alopecia areata. The chain recombines TRBV6-1 with TRBJ1-1; D perhaps matches TRBD1 (6 bases). The material was CD4+ T cells sorted from blood, obtained at approximately week 30, from a patient treated with tofacitinib. DNA of the CDR3: TGTGCCAGCACCTCGACAGGGAACACTGAAGCTTTCTTT. Translating it yields CASTSTGNTEAFF.